The 9 T cell receptor beta chains below come from one sample, sequenced in a study of blood T cell repertoires in COVID-19. Some clones are missing from TCRdb's copy, which holds only in-frame ones; the method was immunoSEQ multiplex PCR. The sample contains 270,000 or so clones, around 89% of which appear only once. Material: peripheral blood. Receptors were obtained from a man in his forties with acute or convalescent COVID-19.

CDR3 nucleotides: TGTGCCAGTACCTCGGACAGATACTATGGCTACACCTTC. It is translated as CASTSDRYYGYTF. The rearrangement joins TRBV19 to TRBJ1-2; a weak D match, TRBD1 (6 bases). The CDR3 consists of 13 residues. The V and J ends lost 7 bases and 3 bases respectively, with 12 bases between them. The V gene's germline CDR1 is LNHDA and CDR2 SQIVND (reference sequence).

This chain joins TRBV4-1 and TRBJ1-2, with TRBD1 identical over 10 bases. Germline V CDR1 and CDR2: MGHRA, YSYEKL. This CDR3 comprises 15 residues. The V segment lost 0 bases and the J segment 4 bases; nucleotides outside the gene matches: 2. The CDR3: CASSQEDRGFYGYTF. The CDR3, as DNA: TGCGCCAGCAGCCAAGAGGACAGGGGGTTCTATGGCTACACCTTC.

V and J are TRBV2 and TRBJ1-3; TRBD1 might be the D (5 bases). V gave up 4 bases and J gave up 2 bases, with 15 bases separating them. Per germline, CDR1 SNHLY and CDR2 FYNNEI. The CDR3 runs to 16 residues. CDR3 protein: CASSGPGGVTGNTIYF. The CDR3 nucleotides are TGTGCCAGCAGTGGACCCGGGGGGGTAACTGGAAACACCATATATTTT.

This clone was seen once. The chain links TRBV7-9 to TRBJ2-7; D is possibly TRBD1 (5 bases). V lost 6 bases, J lost 4 bases, and 10 bases lay in between. CDR1 SEHNR and CDR2 FQNEAQ come from the germline V gene (reference sequence). The CDR3 loop spans 12 amino acids. The CDR3, as DNA: TGTGCCAGCAGTTACGACAGTTACGAGCAGTACTTC. Amino acids: CASSYDSYEQYF. Variable domain in full (rest from reference TRBV7-9 and TRBJ2-7): DTGVSQNPRHKITKRGQNVTFRCDPISEHNRLYWYRQTLGQGPEFLTYFQNEAQLEKSRLLSDRFSAERPKGSFSTLEIQRTEQGDSAMYLCASSYDSYEQYFGPGTRLTVT.

The chain couples TRBV2 to TRBJ1-2, with D unclear. Deletions cut 3 bases from V and 7 bases from J, with 24 bases between. The germline V gene encodes CDR1 SNHLY and CDR2 FYNNEI. This CDR3 is 17 amino acids long. CDR3 DNA: TGTGCCAGCAGTGAGGGCACAACCCTCACGCAGAAGTCTGGCTACACCTTC. This translates into CASSEGTTLTQKSGYTF.

A single count supports this clone. The rearrangement uses TRBV3-1 (or the pseudogene TRBV3-2) and TRBJ1-3; D remains unclear. Germline assignment: CDR1 LGHDT and CDR2 YNNKEL (reference sequence). Between the trimmed V and J ends, which lost 7 bases and 0 bases, there was a span of 13 bases. CDR3 length: 15 residues. The CDR3 DNA is TGTGCCAGCACCCCACCGGGAAACTCTGGAAACACCATATATTTT. As protein: CASTPPGNSGNTIYF.

V is TRBV19 and J is TRBJ2-7; 9 bases align to TRBD1. Trimming removed 6 bases from V and 3 bases from J; junction bases left unmatched: 6. CDR1 and CDR2 from the germline V gene are LNHDA and SQIVND (reference sequence). The CDR3 runs to 14 residues. CDR3 DNA sequence: TGTGCCAGTAGGAGGACAGGGGCGAACTACGAGCAGTACTTC. This gives the protein CASRRTGANYEQYF.

This clone has just one count. This chain connects TRBV2 to TRBJ1-2; 7 nucleotides align to TRBD1. The J segment lost 4 bases and the V segment lost 4 bases, leaving 6 bases of the junction unmatched. CDR3 length: 14 residues. Germline V gene lookup returns CDR1 SNHLY and CDR2 FYNNEI. The CDR3 protein is CASSGQGGGYGYTF. The CDR3 bases are TGTGCCAGCAGTGGGCAGGGGGGTGGCTATGGCTACACCTTC.

The chain employs TRBV10-3 and TRBJ2-1; 11 positions match TRBD2. CDR3 length equals 15 residues. V trimming: 6 bases; J trimming: 4 bases; junction bases outside the gene matches: 5. Germline V gene lookup returns CDR1 ENHRY and CDR2 SYGVKD. CDR3 sequence (DNA): TGTGCCATCAGCCAACTAGCGGGGGAATACAATGAGCAGTTCTTC. It codes for CAISQLAGEYNEQFF.